A single sample is the source of the 20 T cell receptor beta chains below, sequenced in a study of shared clonotypes between healthy human individuals. Sequenced by immunoSEQ multiplex PCR; TCRdb stores in-frame clones only, minus some. The top ten clones hold under 0.45% of a sample with approximately 2.3 million clones, over 85% of them seen once. The sample comprised naive CD4+ T cells from PBMCs. Described subset: CD45RA+ positively selected. The receptors originated from a man aged 18 to 35 in good health. Some clones in this sample may be carry-over from other donors' samples.

This chain uses TRBV5-1 with TRBJ2-1, with D possibly being TRBD2 (6 bases). This CDR3 spans 16 amino acids. V lost 4 bases to trimming and J lost 3 bases, with 17 bases between them. Germline CDR1 is SGHRS and CDR2 is YFSETQ. The CDR3 DNA reads as TGCGCCAGCAGCCTGAGGCGGGGCAGTGGCTACAATGAGCAGTTCTTC. As protein: CASSLRRGSGYNEQFF.

The V gene is TRBV15, the J gene TRBJ2-5; tentative D call: TRBD1 (6 bases). V was cut by 0 bases and J by 2 bases, with 10 bases left in between. From germline, CDR1 is LNHNV and CDR2 YYDKDF (reference sequence). This CDR3 has 15 residues. As DNA, the CDR3 is TGTGCCACCAGCAGAGATGGGACAACACAAGAGACCCAGTACTTC. It specifies CATSRDGTTQETQYF.

The rearrangement uses TRBV5-5 and TRBJ2-1, with D perhaps matching TRBD2 (5 bases). CDR1 and CDR2 from the germline V gene are SGHKS and YYEKEE (reference sequence). V lost 6 bases and J 8 bases, leaving 12 bases between the germline ends. The CDR3 is 12 residues long. The CDR3 sequence is CASKSPGDEQFF. The CDR3 DNA is TGTGCCAGCAAGTCCCCCGGGGATGAGCAGTTCTTC.

The chain has TRBV7-9 and TRBJ1-2, with a tentative D call TRBD1 (6 bases). In germline, CDR1 is SEHNR, CDR2 FQNEAQ (reference sequence). This CDR3 comprises 16 residues. The V end was cut by 3 bases, the J end by 4 bases, with 18 bases between. For the CDR3, the DNA is TGTGCCAGCAGCTTTACCCCCCCCGGGGGGCCCTATGGCTACACCTTC. Translated: CASSFTPPGGPYGYTF.

On this clone itself: The same CDR3 also results from other DNA sequences found in this sample. The V and J genes are TRBV5-1 and TRBJ2-7; D is uncertain. The CDR3 totals 14 residues. V lost 0 bases and J lost 2, with 9 bases in between. Germline V gene lookup returns CDR1 SGHRS and CDR2 YFSETQ. CDR3 DNA: TGCGCCAGCAGCTTGGAGGCAGCCCCCTACGAGCAGTACTTC. Translation: CASSLEAAPYEQYF.

This sequence joins TRBV9 and TRBJ2-3; 11 nucleotides agree with TRBD2. Germline V lookup: CDR1 SGDLS, CDR2 YYNGEE. This CDR3 has 16 residues. After removal of 3 bases from V and 3 bases from J, the junction contained 6 bases not matched to a gene. CDR3 sequence reads: CASSEIAGGSTDTQYF. CDR3 in DNA: TGTGCCAGCAGCGAAATAGCGGGAGGGAGTACAGATACGCAGTATTTT.

The genes are TRBV11-2 and TRBJ2-1; 10 nucleotides line up with TRBD2. In germline, CDR1 is SGHAT, CDR2 FQNNGV. The CDR3 runs 15 residues. V gave up 4 bases and J gave up 9 bases; unmatched junction bases: 9. The CDR3 region has the DNA TGTGCCAGCAGCTATACAGCGGGAGGGCCGGGTGAGCAGTTCTTC. This translates into CASSYTAGGPGEQFF.

The rearrangement uses TRBV9 and TRBJ2-5; D is perhaps TRBD1 (5 bases). This CDR3 has 15 residues. Trimming cost V 0 bases and J 1 base, with 10 bases left between them. CDR1 SGDLS and CDR2 YYNGEE come from the germline V gene. This CDR3 reads CASSVGGHSQETQYF. Here the CDR3 DNA reads TGTGCCAGCAGCGTAGGAGGACATTCCCAAGAGACCCAGTACTTC. Based on the CDR3 plus reference TRBV9 and TRBJ2-5, the full variable domain is DSGVTQTPKHLITATGQRVTLRCSPRSGDLSVYWYQQSLDQGLQFLIQYYNGEERAKGNILERFSAQQFPDLHSELNLSSLELGDSALYFCASSVGGHSQETQYFGPGTRLLVL.

This clone showed up just once. The V call is TRBV28, the J call TRBJ2-7; D possibly uses TRBD1 or TRBD2 (5 bases each). The CDR3 contains 15 residues. The germline V gene encodes CDR1 MDHEN and CDR2 SYDVKM. V was pared by 3 bases and J by 2 bases, with 14 bases between. The CDR3 DNA reads as TGTGCCAGCAGTTTGGGTGGGGGAAGAGCCTACGAGCAGTACTTC. It specifies CASSLGGGRAYEQYF.

The V call is TRBV7-9, the J call TRBJ2-2; TRBD2 aligns across 9 bases. Per germline, CDR1 SEHNR and CDR2 FQNEAQ (reference sequence). The CDR3 sequence is 17 residues long. The ends lost 0 bases at V and 1 base at J; junction bases unmatched: 3. CDR3 protein: CASSLALAGVNTGELFF. CDR3 nucleotide sequence: TGTGCCAGCAGCTTAGCCTTAGCGGGGGTGAACACCGGGGAGCTGTTTTTT.

The gene calls are TRBV27 and TRBJ1-2; D not certain. Trimming cost V 6 bases and J 4 bases, with 18 bases left between them. The CDR3 has 15 residues. CDR1 is MNHEY, CDR2 SMNVEV, per germline (reference sequence). CDR3 in amino acids: CASRGYYQRSYGYTF. CDR3 DNA sequence: TGTGCCAGCAGAGGATATTATCAGCGATCCTATGGCTACACCTTC.

The J gene is TRBJ2-7, the V gene TRBV21-1; the table's D call of TRBD2 was not tested on the DNA. TRBV21-1 has pseudogene status. CDR3 length equals 14 residues. CDR3: CASSPQRSHYEQYF. Here the CDR3 DNA reads TGTGCCAGCAGCCCACAGCGGAGTCACTACGAGCAGTACTTC.

The gene calls are TRBV7-9 and TRBJ2-3; 7 bases are a match to TRBD2. This CDR3 has 16 amino acids. Germline V gene lookup returns CDR1 SEHNR and CDR2 FQNEAQ (reference sequence). The J segment lost 0 bases and the V segment lost 5 bases, leaving 8 bases of the junction unmatched. Here the CDR3 DNA reads TGTGCCAGCAGCCCCCGGCTAGCGGCAAGCACAGATACGCAGTATTTT. Translating gives CASSPRLAASTDTQYF.

The CDR3 loop is CASSKWTDTDTQYF. The CDR3 coding sequence is TGTGCCAGCAGCAAGTGGACGGACACAGATACGCAGTATTTT. The rearrangement joins TRBV2 to TRBJ2-3, with D unresolved. The CDR3 runs 14 residues. Between the trimmed V and J ends, which lost 6 bases and 2 bases, there was a span of 12 bases. CDR1 SNHLY and CDR2 FYNNEI come from the germline V gene.

On this clone itself: The junction and the germline gene differ at one end; a read error may be behind it. The chain uses TRBV6-5 and TRBJ1-3; D possibly corresponds to TRBD1 (6 bases). Per the germline V gene, CDR1 is MNHEY and CDR2 is SVGAGI. This CDR3 region has 14 residues. DNA for the CDR3: TGTGCCAGCAGTTACTCGAAGGACAGTATGGTCCGGCATTTT. Protein: CASSYSKDSMVRHF.

The rearrangement joins TRBV7-3 to TRBJ2-1; 13 bases map to TRBD2. J lost 8 bases, V lost 0 bases, and 4 bases had no gene match. The CDR3 is 16 residues long. Germline V lookup: CDR1 SGHTA, CDR2 FQGTGA. CDR3 loop: CASSLTGLAGAYEQFF. The CDR3 coding sequence is TGTGCCAGCAGCTTAACTGGACTAGCGGGAGCCTATGAGCAGTTCTTC.

The chain links TRBV11-2 to TRBJ2-1; tentatively, D is TRBD1 or TRBD2 (6 bases each). Germline V gene data show CDR1 as SGHAT and CDR2 as FQNNGV. The CDR3 is 12 amino acids. Trimming shortened V by 10 bases and J by 9 bases, and 16 bases separated the two germline ends. The DNA for the CDR3 is TGTGCCACAGGGGAGGAGAGGACTGAGCAGTTCTTC. It is translated as CATGEERTEQFF.

This chain connects TRBV30 to TRBJ2-2, with D hard to call. The ends were cut back, 5 bases at V and 7 bases at J, with 20 bases in the middle. The CDR3 has 15 amino acids. CDR1 is GTSNPN, CDR2 SVGIG, per germline (reference sequence). CDR3 sequence: CAWGPSRALGGELFF. In DNA, the CDR3 is TGTGCCTGGGGCCCAAGCCGGGCCCTCGGCGGGGAGCTGTTTTTT.

The J gene is TRBJ1-2, the V gene TRBV7-9; the match to TRBD1 covers 7 bases. This CDR3 comprises 11 residues. The trim removed 5 bases at V and 14 bases at J, leaving 8 bases unmatched. Germline V gives CDR1 SEHNR, CDR2 FQNEAQ (reference sequence). Written as DNA, the CDR3 is TGTGCCAGCAGCCTTACCTCGGGACAGACCTTC. It yields the protein CASSLTSGQTF.

The rearrangement uses TRBV11-2 and TRBJ2-1; 7 positions match TRBD1. Losses at the gene ends were 4 bases for V and 4 bases for J; bases not matched to a gene: 4. CDR3 size: 14 residues. Germline CDR1 and CDR2: SGHAT and FQNNGV. CDR3 nucleotides: TGTGCCAGCAGCTCTACACAGGGGTACAATGAGCAGTTCTTC. Encoded protein: CASSSTQGYNEQFF.